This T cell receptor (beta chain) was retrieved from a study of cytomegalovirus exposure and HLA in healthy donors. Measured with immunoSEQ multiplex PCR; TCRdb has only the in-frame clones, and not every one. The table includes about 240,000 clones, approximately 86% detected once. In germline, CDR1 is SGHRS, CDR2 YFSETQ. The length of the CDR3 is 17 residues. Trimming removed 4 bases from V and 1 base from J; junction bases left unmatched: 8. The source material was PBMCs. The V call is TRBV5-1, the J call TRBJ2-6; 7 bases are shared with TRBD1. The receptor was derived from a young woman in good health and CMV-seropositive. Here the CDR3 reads CASSPTGFSSGANVLTF. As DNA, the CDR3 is TGCGCCAGCAGCCCGACAGGGTTTTCATCTGGGGCCAACGTCCTGACTTTC. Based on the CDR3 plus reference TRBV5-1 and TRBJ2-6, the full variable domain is KAGVTQTPRYLIKTRGQQVTLSCSPISGHRSVSWYQQTPGQGLQFLFEYFSETQRNKGNFPGRFSGRQFSNSRSEMNVSTLELGDSALYLCASSPTGFSSGANVLTFGAGSRLTVL.